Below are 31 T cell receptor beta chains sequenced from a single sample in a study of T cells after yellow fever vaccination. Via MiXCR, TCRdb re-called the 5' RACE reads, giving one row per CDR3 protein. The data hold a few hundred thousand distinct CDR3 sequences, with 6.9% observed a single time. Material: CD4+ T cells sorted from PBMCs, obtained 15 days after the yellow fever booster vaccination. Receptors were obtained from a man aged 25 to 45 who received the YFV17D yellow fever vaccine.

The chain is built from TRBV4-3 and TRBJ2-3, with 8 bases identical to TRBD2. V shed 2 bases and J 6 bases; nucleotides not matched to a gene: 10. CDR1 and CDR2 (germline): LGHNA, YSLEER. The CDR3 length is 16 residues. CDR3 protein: CASSQSIAGSSDTQYF. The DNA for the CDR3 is TGCGCCAGCAGCCAATCGATAGCGGGGTCATCGGATACGCAGTATTTT.

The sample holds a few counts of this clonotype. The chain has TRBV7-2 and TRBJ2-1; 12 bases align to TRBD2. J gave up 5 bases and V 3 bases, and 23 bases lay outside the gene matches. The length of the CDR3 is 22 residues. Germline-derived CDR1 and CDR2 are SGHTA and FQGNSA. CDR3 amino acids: CASSFLALTGLAGGPGNNEQFF. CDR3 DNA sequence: TGTGCCAGCAGCTTCCTAGCCTTGACAGGGCTAGCGGGAGGGCCGGGGAACAATGAGCAGTTCTTC.

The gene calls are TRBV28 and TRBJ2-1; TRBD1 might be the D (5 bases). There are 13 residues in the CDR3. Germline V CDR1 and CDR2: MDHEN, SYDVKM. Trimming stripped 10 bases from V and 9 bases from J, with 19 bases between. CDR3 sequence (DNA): TGTGCCACCACCCCCGGCAGGGTAGGTGAGCAGTTCTTC. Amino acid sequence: CATTPGRVGEQFF.

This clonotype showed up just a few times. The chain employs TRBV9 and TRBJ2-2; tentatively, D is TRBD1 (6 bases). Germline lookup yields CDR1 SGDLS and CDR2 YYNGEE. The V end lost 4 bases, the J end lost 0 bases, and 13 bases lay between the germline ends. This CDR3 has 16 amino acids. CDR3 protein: CASSRGHLTNTGELFF. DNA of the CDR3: TGTGCCAGCAGCCGGGGACACCTAACGAACACCGGGGAGCTGTTTTTT.

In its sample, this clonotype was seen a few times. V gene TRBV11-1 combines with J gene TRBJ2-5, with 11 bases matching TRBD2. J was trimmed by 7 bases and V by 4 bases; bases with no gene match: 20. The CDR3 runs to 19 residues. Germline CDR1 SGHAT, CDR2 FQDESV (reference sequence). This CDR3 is CASSSRGSGLAGESWTQYF. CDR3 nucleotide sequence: TGTGCCAGCAGCTCCCGTGGTAGTGGACTAGCGGGCGAAAGTTGGACCCAGTACTTC.

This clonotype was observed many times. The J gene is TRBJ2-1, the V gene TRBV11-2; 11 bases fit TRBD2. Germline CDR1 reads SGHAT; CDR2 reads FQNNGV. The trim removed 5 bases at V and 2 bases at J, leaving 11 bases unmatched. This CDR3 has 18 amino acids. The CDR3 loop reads CASSPIRLAGYTYNEQFF. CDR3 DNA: TGTGCCAGCAGCCCGATCAGACTAGCGGGATATACCTACAATGAGCAGTTCTTC.

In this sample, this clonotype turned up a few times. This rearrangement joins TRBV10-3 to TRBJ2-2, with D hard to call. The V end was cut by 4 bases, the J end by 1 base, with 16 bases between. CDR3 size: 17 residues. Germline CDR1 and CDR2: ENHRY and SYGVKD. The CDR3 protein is CAISVLQSGVNTGELFF. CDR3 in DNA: TGTGCCATCAGTGTACTTCAGTCAGGAGTGAACACCGGGGAGCTGTTTTTT.

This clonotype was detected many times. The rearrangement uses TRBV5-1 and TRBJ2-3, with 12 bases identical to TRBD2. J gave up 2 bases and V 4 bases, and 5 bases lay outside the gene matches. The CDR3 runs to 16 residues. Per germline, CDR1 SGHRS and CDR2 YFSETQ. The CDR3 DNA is TGCGCCAGCAGCATAGGACTAGCGGGAACCACAGATACGCAGTATTTT. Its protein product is CASSIGLAGTTDTQYF.

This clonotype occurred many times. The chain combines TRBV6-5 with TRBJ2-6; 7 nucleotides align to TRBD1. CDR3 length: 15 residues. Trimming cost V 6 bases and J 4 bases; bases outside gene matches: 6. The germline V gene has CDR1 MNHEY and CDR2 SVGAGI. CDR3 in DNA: TGTGCCAGCAGCAAGACAGGGCCAGGGGCCAACGTCCTGACTTTC. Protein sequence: CASSKTGPGANVLTF.

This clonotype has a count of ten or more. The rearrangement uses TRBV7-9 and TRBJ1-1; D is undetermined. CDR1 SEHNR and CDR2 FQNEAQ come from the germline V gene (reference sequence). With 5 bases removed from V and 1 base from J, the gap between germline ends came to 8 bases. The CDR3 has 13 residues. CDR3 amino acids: CASSRGSNTEAFF. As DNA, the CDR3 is TGTGCCAGCAGCCGAGGGTCGAACACTGAAGCTTTCTTT.

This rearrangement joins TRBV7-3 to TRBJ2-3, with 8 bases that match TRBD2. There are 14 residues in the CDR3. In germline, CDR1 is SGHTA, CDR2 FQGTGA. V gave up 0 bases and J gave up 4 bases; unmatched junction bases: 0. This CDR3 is CASSLTSGADTQYF. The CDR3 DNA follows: TGTGCCAGCAGCTTAACTAGCGGGGCAGATACGCAGTATTTT.

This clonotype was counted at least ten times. The CDR3 protein is CASSPGDGWNTEAFF. CDR3 DNA: TGCGCCAGCAGCCCTGGGGACGGTTGGAACACTGAAGCTTTCTTT. The chain links TRBV5-1 to TRBJ1-1; tentatively, D is TRBD1 (5 bases). The germline gives CDR1 SGHRS, CDR2 YFSETQ. Trimming cost V 4 bases and J 1 base, with 14 bases left between them. This CDR3 spans 15 amino acids.

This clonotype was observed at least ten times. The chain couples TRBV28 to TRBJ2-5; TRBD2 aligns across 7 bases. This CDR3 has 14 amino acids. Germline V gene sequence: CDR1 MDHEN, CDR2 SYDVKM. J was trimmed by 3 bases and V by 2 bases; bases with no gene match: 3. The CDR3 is CASSLQRGKETQYF. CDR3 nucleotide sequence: TGTGCCAGCAGTTTACAGCGGGGCAAAGAGACCCAGTACTTC.

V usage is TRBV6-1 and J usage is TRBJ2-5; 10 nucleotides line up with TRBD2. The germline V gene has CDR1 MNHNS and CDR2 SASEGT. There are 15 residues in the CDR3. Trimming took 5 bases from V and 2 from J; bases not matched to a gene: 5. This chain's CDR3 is CASSLTSGPQETQYF. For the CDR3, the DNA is TGTGCCAGCAGTCTGACTAGCGGGCCACAAGAGACCCAGTACTTC.

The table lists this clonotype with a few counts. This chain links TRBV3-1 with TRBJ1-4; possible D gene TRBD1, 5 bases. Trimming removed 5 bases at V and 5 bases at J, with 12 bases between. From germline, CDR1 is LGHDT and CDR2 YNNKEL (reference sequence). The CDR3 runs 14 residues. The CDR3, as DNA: TGTGCCAGCAGCTGGGACCCCGGCAATGAAAAACTGTTTTTT. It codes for CASSWDPGNEKLFF.

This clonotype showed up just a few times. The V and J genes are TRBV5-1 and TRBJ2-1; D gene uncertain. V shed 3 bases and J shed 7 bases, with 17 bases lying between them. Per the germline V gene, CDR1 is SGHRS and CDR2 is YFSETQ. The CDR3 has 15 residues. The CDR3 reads CASSYKRQAQNEQFF. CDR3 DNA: TGCGCCAGCAGCTACAAGAGACAAGCACAAAATGAGCAGTTCTTC.

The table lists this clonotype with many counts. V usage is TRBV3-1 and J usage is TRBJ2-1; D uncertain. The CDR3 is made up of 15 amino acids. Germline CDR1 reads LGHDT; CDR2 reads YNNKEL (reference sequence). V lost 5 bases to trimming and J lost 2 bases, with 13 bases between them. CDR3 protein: CASSVGGKPYNEQFF. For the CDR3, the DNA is TGTGCCAGCAGCGTGGGTGGGAAGCCCTACAATGAGCAGTTCTTC.

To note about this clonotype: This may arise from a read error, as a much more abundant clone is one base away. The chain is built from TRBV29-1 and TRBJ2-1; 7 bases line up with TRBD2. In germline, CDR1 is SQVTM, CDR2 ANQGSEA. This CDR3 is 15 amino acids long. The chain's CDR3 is CCILGGSAPYNEQFF. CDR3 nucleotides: TGCTGTATCCTCGGCGGGAGCGCCCCCTACAATGAGCAGTTCTTC.

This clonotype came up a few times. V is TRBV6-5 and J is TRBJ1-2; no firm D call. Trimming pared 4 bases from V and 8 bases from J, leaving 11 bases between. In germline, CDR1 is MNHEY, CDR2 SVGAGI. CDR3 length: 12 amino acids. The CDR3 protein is CASSFGLGGYTF. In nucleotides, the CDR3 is TGTGCCAGCAGTTTTGGGTTGGGAGGCTACACCTTC.

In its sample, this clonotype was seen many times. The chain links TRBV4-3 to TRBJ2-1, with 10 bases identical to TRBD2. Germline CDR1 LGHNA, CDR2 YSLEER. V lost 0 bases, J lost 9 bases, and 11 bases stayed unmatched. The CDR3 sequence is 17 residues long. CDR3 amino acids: CASSQDLLSGRASEQFF. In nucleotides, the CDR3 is TGCGCCAGCAGCCAAGATCTTCTGAGCGGGAGGGCCAGTGAGCAGTTCTTC.

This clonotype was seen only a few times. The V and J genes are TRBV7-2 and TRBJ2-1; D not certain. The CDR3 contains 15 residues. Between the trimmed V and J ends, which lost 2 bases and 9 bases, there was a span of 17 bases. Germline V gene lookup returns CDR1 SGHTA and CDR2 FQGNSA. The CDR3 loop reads CASSLNRVAEREQFF. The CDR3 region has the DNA TGTGCCAGCAGCTTAAATCGGGTGGCGGAGCGTGAGCAGTTCTTC.

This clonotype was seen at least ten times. CDR3 loop: CASSLGTGGLVDTQYF. The CDR3 coding sequence is TGCGCCAGCAGCTTGGGGACAGGGGGTCTTGTGGATACGCAGTATTTT. V and J are TRBV5-1 and TRBJ2-3; 10 nucleotides align to TRBD1. The junction had 7 bases not matched to a gene; V was cut back by 0 bases and J by 6 bases. The V gene's germline CDR1 is SGHRS and CDR2 YFSETQ. The CDR3 spans 16 residues.

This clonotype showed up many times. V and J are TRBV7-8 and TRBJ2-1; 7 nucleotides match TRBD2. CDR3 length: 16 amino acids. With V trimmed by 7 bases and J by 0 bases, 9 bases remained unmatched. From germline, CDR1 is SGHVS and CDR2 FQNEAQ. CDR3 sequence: CASTSYAGDSYNEQFF. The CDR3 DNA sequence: TGTGCCAGCACCTCTTACGCGGGGGACTCCTACAATGAGCAGTTCTTC. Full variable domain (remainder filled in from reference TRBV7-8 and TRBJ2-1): GAGVSQSPRYKVAKRGQDVALRCDPISGHVSLFWYQQALGQGPEFLTYFQNEAQLDKSGLPSDRFFAERPEGSVSTLKIQRTQQEDSAVYLCASTSYAGDSYNEQFFGPGTRLTVL.

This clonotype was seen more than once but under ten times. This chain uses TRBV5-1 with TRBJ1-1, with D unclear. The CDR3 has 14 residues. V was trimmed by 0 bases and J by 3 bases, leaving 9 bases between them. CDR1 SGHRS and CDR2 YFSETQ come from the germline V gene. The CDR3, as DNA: TGCGCCAGCAGCTTGGGAAGAGCCGACACTGAAGCTTTCTTT. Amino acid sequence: CASSLGRADTEAFF. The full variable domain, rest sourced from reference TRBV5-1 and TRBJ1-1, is KAGVTQTPRYLIKTRGQQVTLSCSPISGHRSVSWYQQTPGQGLQFLFEYFSETQRNKGNFPGRFSGRQFSNSRSEMNVSTLELGDSALYLCASSLGRADTEAFFGQGTRLTVV.

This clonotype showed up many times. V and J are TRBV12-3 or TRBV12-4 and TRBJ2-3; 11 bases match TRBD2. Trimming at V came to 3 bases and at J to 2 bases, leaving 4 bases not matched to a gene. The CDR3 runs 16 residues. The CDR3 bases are TGTGCCAGCAGTTTTAGACTAGCGGGAACCACAGATACGCAGTATTTT. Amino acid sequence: CASSFRLAGTTDTQYF.

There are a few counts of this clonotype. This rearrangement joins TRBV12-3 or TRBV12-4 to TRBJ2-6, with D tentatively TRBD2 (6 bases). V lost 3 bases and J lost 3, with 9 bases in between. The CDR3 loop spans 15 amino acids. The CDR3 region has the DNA TGTGCCAGCAGTTTTAGCGGTGGTGGGGCCAACGTCCTGACTTTC. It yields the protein CASSFSGGGANVLTF.

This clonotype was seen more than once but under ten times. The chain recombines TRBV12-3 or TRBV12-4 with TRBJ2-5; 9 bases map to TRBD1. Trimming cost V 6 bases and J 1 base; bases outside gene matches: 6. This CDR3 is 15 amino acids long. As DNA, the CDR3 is TGTGCCAGCAGCCAAACAGGGGGCTCCCAAGAGACCCAGTACTTC. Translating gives CASSQTGGSQETQYF.

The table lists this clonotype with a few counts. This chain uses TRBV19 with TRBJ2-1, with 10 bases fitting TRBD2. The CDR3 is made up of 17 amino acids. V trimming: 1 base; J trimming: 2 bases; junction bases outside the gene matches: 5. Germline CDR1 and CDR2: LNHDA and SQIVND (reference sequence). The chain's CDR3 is CASSIGAAGGAYNEQFF. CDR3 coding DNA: TGTGCCAGTAGTATAGGTGCAGCGGGGGGGGCCTACAATGAGCAGTTCTTC.

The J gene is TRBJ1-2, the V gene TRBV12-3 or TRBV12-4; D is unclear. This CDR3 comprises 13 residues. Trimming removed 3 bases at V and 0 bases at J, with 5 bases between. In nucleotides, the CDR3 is TGTGCCAGCAGTTTGGCGTCTAACTATGGCTACACCTTC. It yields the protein CASSLASNYGYTF.

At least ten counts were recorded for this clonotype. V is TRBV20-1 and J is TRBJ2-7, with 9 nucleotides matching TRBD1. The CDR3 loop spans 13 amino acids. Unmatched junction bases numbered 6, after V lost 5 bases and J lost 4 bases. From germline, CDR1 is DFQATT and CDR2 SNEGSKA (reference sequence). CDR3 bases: TGCAGTGCTCTCCCGGGACAGGGTTACGAGCAGTACTTC. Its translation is CSALPGQGYEQYF.

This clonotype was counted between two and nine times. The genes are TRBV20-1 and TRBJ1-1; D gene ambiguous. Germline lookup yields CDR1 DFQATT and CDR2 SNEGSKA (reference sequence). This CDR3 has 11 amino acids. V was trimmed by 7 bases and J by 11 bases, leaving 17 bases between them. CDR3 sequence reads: CSGLRPPLAFF. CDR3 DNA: TGCAGTGGCCTCAGACCCCCCTTGGCTTTCTTT.